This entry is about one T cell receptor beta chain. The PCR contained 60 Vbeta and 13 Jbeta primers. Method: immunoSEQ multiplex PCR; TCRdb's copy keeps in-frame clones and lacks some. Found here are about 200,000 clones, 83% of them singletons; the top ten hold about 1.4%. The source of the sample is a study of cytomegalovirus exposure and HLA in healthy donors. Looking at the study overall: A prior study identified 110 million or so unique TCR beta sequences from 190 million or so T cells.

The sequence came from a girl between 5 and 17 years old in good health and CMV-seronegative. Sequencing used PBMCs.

CDR3 region: CASSKEAPRGHLPYEQYF. In DNA, the CDR3 is TGTGCCAGCAGCAAAGAAGCCCCCCGGGGACACCTACCCTACGAGCAGTACTTC. The rearrangement links TRBV21-1 to TRBJ2-7; TRBD1 was called by the table and not checked on the DNA. TRBV21-1 is termed a pseudogene. The CDR3 has 18 amino acids.